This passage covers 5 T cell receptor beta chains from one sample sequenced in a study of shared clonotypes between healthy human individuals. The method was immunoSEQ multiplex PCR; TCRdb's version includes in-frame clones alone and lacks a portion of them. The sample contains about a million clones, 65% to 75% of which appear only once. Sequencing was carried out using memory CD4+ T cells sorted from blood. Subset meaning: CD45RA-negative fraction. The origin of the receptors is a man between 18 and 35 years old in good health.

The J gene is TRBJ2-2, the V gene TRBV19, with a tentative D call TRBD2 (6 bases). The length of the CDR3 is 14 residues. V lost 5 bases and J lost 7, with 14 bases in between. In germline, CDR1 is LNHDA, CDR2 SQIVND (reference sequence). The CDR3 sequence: CASSLQGGDGELFF. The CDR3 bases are TGTGCCAGTAGTTTGCAGGGCGGGGACGGGGAGCTGTTTTTT. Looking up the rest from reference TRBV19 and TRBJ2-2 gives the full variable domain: DGGITQSPKYLFRKEGQNVTLSCEQNLNHDAMYWYRQDPGQGLRLIYYSQIVNDFQKGDIAEGYSVSREKKESFPLTVTSAQKNPTAFYLCASSLQGGDGELFFGEGSRLTVL.

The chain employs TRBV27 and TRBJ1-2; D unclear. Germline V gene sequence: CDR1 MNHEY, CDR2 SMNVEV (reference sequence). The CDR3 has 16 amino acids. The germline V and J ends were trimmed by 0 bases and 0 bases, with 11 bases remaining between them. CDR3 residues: CASSLSRTVANYGYTF. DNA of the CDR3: TGTGCCAGCAGTTTATCGAGGACGGTAGCTAACTATGGCTACACCTTC.

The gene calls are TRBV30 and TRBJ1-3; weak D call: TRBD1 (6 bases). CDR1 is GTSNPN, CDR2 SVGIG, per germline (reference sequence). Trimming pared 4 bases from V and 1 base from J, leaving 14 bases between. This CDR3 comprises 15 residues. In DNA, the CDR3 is TGTGCCTGGATTGTCGGGGGGCGTTCTGGAAACACCATATATTTT. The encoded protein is CAWIVGGRSGNTIYF.

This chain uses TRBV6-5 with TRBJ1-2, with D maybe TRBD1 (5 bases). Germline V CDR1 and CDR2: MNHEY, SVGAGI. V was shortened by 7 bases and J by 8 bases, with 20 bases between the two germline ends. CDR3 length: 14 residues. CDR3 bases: TGTGCCAGCACCCCTCGTCGGGGGGTCGAGGGCTACACCTTC. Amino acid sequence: CASTPRRGVEGYTF.

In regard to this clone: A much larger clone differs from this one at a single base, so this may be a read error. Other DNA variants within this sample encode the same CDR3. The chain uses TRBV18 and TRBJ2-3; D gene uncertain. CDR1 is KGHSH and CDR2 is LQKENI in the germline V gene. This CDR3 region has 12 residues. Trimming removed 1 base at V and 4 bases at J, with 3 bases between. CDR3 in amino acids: CASSPLADTQYF. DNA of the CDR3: TGTGCCAGCTCACCACTGGCAGATACGCAGTATTTT.